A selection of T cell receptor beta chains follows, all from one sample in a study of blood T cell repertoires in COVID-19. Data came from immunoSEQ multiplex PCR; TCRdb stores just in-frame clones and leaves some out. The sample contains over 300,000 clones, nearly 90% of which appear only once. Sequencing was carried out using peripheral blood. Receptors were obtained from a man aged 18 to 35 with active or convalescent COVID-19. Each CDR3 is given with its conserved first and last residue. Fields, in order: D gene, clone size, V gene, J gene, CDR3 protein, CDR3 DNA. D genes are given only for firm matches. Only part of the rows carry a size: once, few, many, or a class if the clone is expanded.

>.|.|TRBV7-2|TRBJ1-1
CASSLGGGRYTEAFF
TGTGCCAGCAGCCTCGGGGGGGGCCGGTACACTGAAGCTTTCTTT
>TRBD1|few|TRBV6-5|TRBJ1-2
CASTRGTDGYTF
TGTGCCAGCACCAGAGGGACAGATGGCTACACCTTC
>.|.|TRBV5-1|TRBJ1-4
CASSLGAAQNEKLFF
TGCGCCAGCAGCTTGGGAGCGGCCCAGAATGAAAAACTGTTTTTT
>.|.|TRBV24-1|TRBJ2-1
CATSDRGNEQFF
TGTGCCACCAGTGATCGAGGCAATGAGCAGTTCTTC
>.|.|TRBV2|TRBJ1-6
CASALEWSYNSPLHF
TGTGCCAGCGCCTTGGAGTGGTCCTATAATTCACCCCTCCACTTT
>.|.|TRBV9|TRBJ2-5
CASSVGPRDQETQYF
TGTGCCAGCAGCGTAGGTCCCAGGGACCAAGAGACCCAGTACTTC
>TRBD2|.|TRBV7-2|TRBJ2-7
CASSLVSSGRTTVF
TGTGCCAGCAGCTTAGTTTCTAGCGGGAGAACGACTGTCTTC
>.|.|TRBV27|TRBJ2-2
CASSPLALPGTGELFF
TGTGCCAGCAGCCCATTGGCCCTGCCAGGGACCGGGGAGCTGTTTTTT
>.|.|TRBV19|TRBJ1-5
CASRTDSPNQPQHF
TGTGCCAGTAGGACTGACAGCCCCAATCAGCCCCAGCATTTT
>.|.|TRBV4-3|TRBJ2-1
CASSLRDASYNEQFF
TGCGCCAGCAGCTTGCGGGACGCCTCCTACAATGAGCAGTTCTTC
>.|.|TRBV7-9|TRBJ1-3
CASSLSTGNTIYF
TGTGCCAGCAGCTTGAGTACTGGAAACACCATATATTTT
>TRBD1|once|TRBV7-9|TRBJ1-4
CASSAIDRGPGEKLFF
TGTGCCAGCAGCGCCATCGACAGGGGTCCGGGAGAAAAACTGTTTTTT
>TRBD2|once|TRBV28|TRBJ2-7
CASSLGTSSYEQYF
TGTGCCAGCAGTTTAGGGACTAGCTCCTACGAGCAGTACTTC
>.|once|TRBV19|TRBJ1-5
CASSISGYSSNQPQHF
TGTGCCAGTAGTATATCGGGTTATTCTAGCAATCAGCCCCAGCATTTT
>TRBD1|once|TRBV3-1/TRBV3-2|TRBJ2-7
CASSSRTGIYEQYF
TGTGCCAGCAGCTCTCGGACAGGGATATACGAGCAGTACTTC
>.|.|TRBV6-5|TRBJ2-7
CASSYGPTYEQYF
TGTGCCAGCAGTTACGGCCCAACCTACGAGCAGTACTTC
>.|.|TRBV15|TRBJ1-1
CATIRTPTAMNTEAFF
TGTGCCACCATCAGAACGCCGACAGCTATGAACACTGAAGCTTTCTTT
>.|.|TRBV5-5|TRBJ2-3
CASSFNVGTDTQYF
TGTGCCAGCAGCTTCAATGTCGGTACAGATACGCAGTATTTT
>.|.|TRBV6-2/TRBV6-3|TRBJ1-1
CASSYIPGKGYTEAFF
TGTGCCAGCAGTTATATTCCCGGGAAGGGATACACTGAAGCTTTCTTT
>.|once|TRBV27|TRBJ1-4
CASSRWDKDCFF
TGTGCCAGCAGTCGCTGGGACAAGGACTGTTTTTTT
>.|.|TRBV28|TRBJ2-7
CASRNDVWGDSYEQYF
TGTGCCAGCAGGAACGACGTCTGGGGCGACTCCTACGAGCAGTACTTC
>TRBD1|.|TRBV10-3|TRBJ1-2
CAISVPGTGYGYTF
TGTGCCATCAGTGTTCCCGGGACAGGGTATGGCTACACCTTC